This T cell receptor beta chain was sequenced for a study of cytomegalovirus exposure and HLA in healthy donors. Study-level findings and limits: In a later analysis, a missense DCLRE1C variant was linked to TCR beta V- and J-gene trimming.

This PCR relied on a set of 60 Vbeta primers and 13 Jbeta primers. Sequencing used immunoSEQ multiplex PCR; TCRdb keeps in-frame clones, though not all of them. The repertoire includes over 100,000 clones, about 76% of them detected once, and roughly 8% sits in the top ten. The CDR3 totals 15 residues. Trimming cost V 4 bases and J 7 bases, with 19 bases left between them. CDR1 and CDR2 from the germline V gene are LNHDA and SQIVND (reference sequence). Note on this clone: Its specificity is unknown.

The receptor comes from a man aged 40-50 years in good health and CMV-seronegative. Sequencing input: PBMCs. The rearrangement joins TRBV19 to TRBJ1-2; D remains unclear. CDR3 coding DNA: TGTGCCAGTAGTACGTTAAGGACTGATGAGCGTGGCTACACCTTC. It translates to CASSTLRTDERGYTF.